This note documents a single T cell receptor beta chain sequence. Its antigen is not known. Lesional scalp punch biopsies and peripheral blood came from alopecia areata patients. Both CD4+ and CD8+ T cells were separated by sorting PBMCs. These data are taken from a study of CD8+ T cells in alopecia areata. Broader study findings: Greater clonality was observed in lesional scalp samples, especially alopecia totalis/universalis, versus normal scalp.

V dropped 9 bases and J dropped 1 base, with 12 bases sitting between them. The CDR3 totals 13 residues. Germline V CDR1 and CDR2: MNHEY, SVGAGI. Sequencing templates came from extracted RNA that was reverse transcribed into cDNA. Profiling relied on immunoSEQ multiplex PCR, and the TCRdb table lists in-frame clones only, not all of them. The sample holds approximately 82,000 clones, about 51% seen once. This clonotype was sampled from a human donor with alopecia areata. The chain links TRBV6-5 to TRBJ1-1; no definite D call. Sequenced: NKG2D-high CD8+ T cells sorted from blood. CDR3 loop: CASSSRENTEAFF. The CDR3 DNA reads TGTGCCAGTTCTTCCCGTGAGAACACTGAAGCTTTCTTT.